Listed below are T cell receptor beta chains from one sample, sequenced in a study of blood T cells in healthy people across ages. TCRdb re-derived calls from the 5' RACE reads in MiXCR, one entry per CDR3 protein. The sample shows about 640,000 distinct CDR3 sequences, about 53% of them seen only once. The sample consisted of blood. These receptors were taken from a man aged 60 to 69 in good health. Both conserved end residues are part of each CDR3. The D gene is left open where the match is weak. The size of a clone is reported for some rows only, either as once, few or many, or as a class for expanded clones.

v_gene: TRBV5-1
abundance: few
d_gene: TRBD2
j_gene: TRBJ2-2
CDR3nt: TGCGCCAGCAGCCCGGGGGGGACGGTGAACACCGGGGAGCTGTTTTTT
CDR3aa: CASSPGGTVNTGELFF

v_gene: TRBV3-1
abundance: .
d_gene: .
j_gene: TRBJ2-5
CDR3nt: TGTGCCAGCAGCCAAGCTAAAGAGACCCAGTACTTC
CDR3aa: CASSQAKETQYF

v_gene: TRBV20-1
abundance: few
d_gene: TRBD1
j_gene: TRBJ1-2
CDR3nt: TGCACTACCACGACAGGGAATGGCTACACCTTC
CDR3aa: CTTTTGNGYTF

v_gene: TRBV5-1
abundance: .
d_gene: TRBD1
j_gene: TRBJ1-5
CDR3nt: TGCGCCAGCAGCTGGTCGGGACAGGGCAATCAGCCCCAGCATTTT
CDR3aa: CASSWSGQGNQPQHF

v_gene: TRBV5-1
abundance: .
d_gene: .
j_gene: TRBJ1-2
CDR3nt: TGCGCCAGCAGCTTGGGAATCCCGGGGGACTATGGCTACACCTTC
CDR3aa: CASSLGIPGDYGYTF

v_gene: TRBV20-1
abundance: .
d_gene: .
j_gene: TRBJ2-5
CDR3nt: TGCAGTGCTCGTTGGGGCTCCCGGGAGACCCAGTACTTC
CDR3aa: CSARWGSRETQYF

v_gene: TRBV2
abundance: few
d_gene: TRBD1
j_gene: TRBJ2-7
CDR3nt: TGTGCCAGCGGGGACAGAGGATCCTACGAGCAGTACTTC
CDR3aa: CASGDRGSYEQYF

v_gene: TRBV7-2
abundance: once
d_gene: .
j_gene: TRBJ2-1
CDR3nt: TGTGCCAGCAGCTTAGGGTCGGTAGGAGCTGCTTACAATGAGCAGTTCTTC
CDR3aa: CASSLGSVGAAYNEQFF

v_gene: TRBV29-1
abundance: few
d_gene: .
j_gene: TRBJ2-3
CDR3nt: TGCAGCGTTGAAGATAGGTTGCCTAGGGGCACAGATACGCAGTATTTT
CDR3aa: CSVEDRLPRGTDTQYF

v_gene: TRBV12-3/TRBV12-4
abundance: .
d_gene: .
j_gene: TRBJ2-2
CDR3nt: TGTGCCAGCAGTTTATCCGGGGTGTGGGCCGGGGAGCTGTTTTTT
CDR3aa: CASSLSGVWAGELFF

v_gene: TRBV7-8
abundance: .
d_gene: TRBD1
j_gene: TRBJ1-2
CDR3nt: TGTGCCAGCAGCCCCGGTAGAGGGGGCCATGGCTACACCTTC
CDR3aa: CASSPGRGGHGYTF

v_gene: TRBV5-1
abundance: .
d_gene: .
j_gene: TRBJ2-3
CDR3nt: TGCGCCAGCAGCTTGGCCGGCAGGGTTGCAGATACGCAGTATTTT
CDR3aa: CASSLAGRVADTQYF

v_gene: TRBV12-3/TRBV12-4
abundance: .
d_gene: .
j_gene: TRBJ1-5
CDR3nt: TGTGCCAGCAGTTTGGGGGGGCGAAACAATCAGCCCCAGCATTTT
CDR3aa: CASSLGGRNNQPQHF

v_gene: TRBV20-1
abundance: .
d_gene: TRBD1
j_gene: TRBJ1-4
CDR3nt: TGCAGTGTTGGCACAGGGGCAACTAATGAAAAACTGTTTTTT
CDR3aa: CSVGTGATNEKLFF

v_gene: TRBV5-1
abundance: once
d_gene: TRBD1
j_gene: TRBJ1-6
CDR3nt: TGCGCCAGCAGCTTGGACGGGACAGGGAGATCACCCCTCCACTTT
CDR3aa: CASSLDGTGRSPLHF

v_gene: TRBV6-5
abundance: .
d_gene: TRBD1
j_gene: TRBJ1-2
CDR3nt: TGTGCCAGCAGGAGACAGGGGGCTTCTAACTATGGCTACACCTTC
CDR3aa: CASRRQGASNYGYTF

v_gene: TRBV29-1
abundance: .
d_gene: TRBD1
j_gene: TRBJ2-5
CDR3nt: TGCAGCGCCTTGACAGGGTTGAGAGAGACCCAGTACTTC
CDR3aa: CSALTGLRETQYF

v_gene: TRBV28
abundance: few
d_gene: .
j_gene: TRBJ1-2
CDR3nt: TGTGCCAGCACCCTTTTTCCGGGGGGCTATGGCTACACCTTC
CDR3aa: CASTLFPGGYGYTF

v_gene: TRBV7-2
abundance: .
d_gene: .
j_gene: TRBJ2-2
CDR3nt: TGTGCCAGCAGCCCTAGCTTCCCAGGACAGAACACCGGGGAGCTGTTTTTT
CDR3aa: CASSPSFPGQNTGELFF

v_gene: TRBV29-1
abundance: once
d_gene: TRBD1
j_gene: TRBJ2-7
CDR3nt: TGCAGCGCCGGGACAGGGGGTTACAATGAGCAGTACTTC
CDR3aa: CSAGTGGYNEQYF

v_gene: TRBV14
abundance: .
d_gene: TRBD2
j_gene: TRBJ2-3
CDR3nt: TGTGCCAGCAGCTCCGGACTAGCGGGGCGAACTAGCACAGATACGCAGTATTTT
CDR3aa: CASSSGLAGRTSTDTQYF

v_gene: TRBV4-2
abundance: .
d_gene: .
j_gene: TRBJ2-1
CDR3nt: TGTGCCAGCAGCCAAGATAATAGCGGTCCGCACAATGAGCAGTTCTTC
CDR3aa: CASSQDNSGPHNEQFF

v_gene: TRBV10-3
abundance: .
d_gene: TRBD1
j_gene: TRBJ2-5
CDR3nt: TGTGCCATCAGGCGGACAGGACAGTCGGAGACCCAGTACTTC
CDR3aa: CAIRRTGQSETQYF

v_gene: TRBV5-6
abundance: .
d_gene: .
j_gene: TRBJ1-1
CDR3nt: TGTGCCAGCAGCAAGGGCAGCGGGGCAGCCACTGAAGCTTTCTTT
CDR3aa: CASSKGSGAATEAFF

v_gene: TRBV6-5
abundance: .
d_gene: TRBD2
j_gene: TRBJ2-3
CDR3nt: TGTGCCAGCAGTTACGGTCTGGCGGGGGGTGATACGCAGTATTTT
CDR3aa: CASSYGLAGGDTQYF

v_gene: TRBV5-1
abundance: .
d_gene: .
j_gene: TRBJ2-3
CDR3nt: TGCGCCAGCAGCAAAGGCGTCCTCAGCACAGATACGCAGTATTTT
CDR3aa: CASSKGVLSTDTQYF

v_gene: TRBV6-1
abundance: .
d_gene: .
j_gene: TRBJ2-5
CDR3nt: TGTGCCAGCAGTGAAGAGTGGGGGACCCAAGAGACCCAGTACTTC
CDR3aa: CASSEEWGTQETQYF

v_gene: TRBV12-3/TRBV12-4
abundance: .
d_gene: .
j_gene: TRBJ1-1
CDR3nt: TGTGCCAGCAGCGAACAGAGGGGCATGAACACTGAAGCTTTCTTT
CDR3aa: CASSEQRGMNTEAFF

v_gene: TRBV20-1
abundance: many
d_gene: TRBD2
j_gene: TRBJ2-3
CDR3nt: TGCAGTGCCCGCAGGGGCGGGGGGTCCACAGATACGCAGTATTTT
CDR3aa: CSARRGGGSTDTQYF

v_gene: TRBV12-3/TRBV12-4
abundance: .
d_gene: .
j_gene: TRBJ2-3
CDR3nt: TGTGCCAGCAGTACCACGCCGGCAGATACGCAGTATTTT
CDR3aa: CASSTTPADTQYF

v_gene: TRBV12-3/TRBV12-4
abundance: .
d_gene: TRBD1
j_gene: TRBJ2-1
CDR3nt: TGTGCCAGCAGTTTACGGCCCGCTTTTGTGGACAGGGGATCGTACAATGAGCAGTTCTTC
CDR3aa: CASSLRPAFVDRGSYNEQFF

v_gene: TRBV24-1
abundance: .
d_gene: TRBD1
j_gene: TRBJ2-3
CDR3nt: TGTGCCACCAGTGATTTAGGATACAGGGGTGGGTCTCGAGATACGCAGTATTTT
CDR3aa: CATSDLGYRGGSRDTQYF

v_gene: TRBV10-2
abundance: once
d_gene: .
j_gene: TRBJ1-5
CDR3nt: TGCGCCAGCAGTCTGGACAGTCTACCTCAGCCCCAGCATTTT
CDR3aa: CASSLDSLPQPQHF

v_gene: TRBV9
abundance: once
d_gene: TRBD2
j_gene: TRBJ2-7
CDR3nt: TGTGCCAGCAGCGTAAAAACCCTAGCGGGGGGGTTCAATGAGCAGTACTTC
CDR3aa: CASSVKTLAGGFNEQYF

v_gene: TRBV7-2
abundance: few
d_gene: .
j_gene: TRBJ2-7
CDR3nt: TGTGCCAGCAGCTTAGGGGTAGGAGCCTACGAGCAGTACTTC
CDR3aa: CASSLGVGAYEQYF

v_gene: TRBV9
abundance: .
d_gene: .
j_gene: TRBJ2-5
CDR3nt: TGTGCCAGCAGCGTAGCGCCAGGAGGGCAAGAGACCCAGTACTTC
CDR3aa: CASSVAPGGQETQYF

v_gene: TRBV27
abundance: .
d_gene: .
j_gene: TRBJ2-5
CDR3nt: TGTGCCAGCAGTAATCCGGGCCCTACACTCCGGCCCTTGTGGGAGACCCAGTACTTC
CDR3aa: CASSNPGPTLRPLWETQYF

v_gene: TRBV5-1
abundance: .
d_gene: .
j_gene: TRBJ2-5
CDR3nt: TGCGCCAGCAGCTTGGCCGTCCAGACGTACCAAGAGACCCAGTACTTC
CDR3aa: CASSLAVQTYQETQYF

v_gene: TRBV6-1
abundance: few
d_gene: .
j_gene: TRBJ2-5
CDR3nt: TGTGCCAGCAGCACAGATCCGAGGGAGACCCAGTACTTC
CDR3aa: CASSTDPRETQYF

v_gene: TRBV5-1
abundance: .
d_gene: .
j_gene: TRBJ2-5
CDR3nt: TGCGCCAGCCGCAGGTTTGCGTCCGAGACCCAGTACTTC
CDR3aa: CASRRFASETQYF

v_gene: TRBV2
abundance: .
d_gene: .
j_gene: TRBJ2-1
CDR3nt: TGTGCCAGCAGAGCAGAGGGGCTTCCGAACCCGTTCTTC
CDR3aa: CASRAEGLPNPFF

v_gene: TRBV9
abundance: .
d_gene: TRBD2
j_gene: TRBJ2-5
CDR3nt: TGTGCCAGCAGCGTAGGGCTAGCGGGGGAGCAAGAGACCCAGTACTTC
CDR3aa: CASSVGLAGEQETQYF

v_gene: TRBV4-2
abundance: .
d_gene: .
j_gene: TRBJ2-1
CDR3nt: TGTGCCAGCAGCCAAGTAGGTGCGGCCTACAATGAGCAGTTCTTC
CDR3aa: CASSQVGAAYNEQFF

v_gene: TRBV5-1
abundance: .
d_gene: TRBD1
j_gene: TRBJ1-2
CDR3nt: TGCGCCAGCAGCACATCGGGACAGGGGTACTATGGCTACACCTTC
CDR3aa: CASSTSGQGYYGYTF

v_gene: TRBV10-3
abundance: few
d_gene: .
j_gene: TRBJ2-3
CDR3nt: TGTGCCATCAGTGAGTCGGGGGGGCGAGATACGCAGTATTTT
CDR3aa: CAISESGGRDTQYF

v_gene: TRBV20-1
abundance: few
d_gene: .
j_gene: TRBJ1-4
CDR3nt: TGCAGTCCCCTGAGACCCGGGACACCTGAAAAACTGTTTTTT
CDR3aa: CSPLRPGTPEKLFF

v_gene: TRBV13
abundance: .
d_gene: .
j_gene: TRBJ2-7
CDR3nt: TGTGCCAGCAGCTTAGGAGGACACATCTACGAGCAGTACTTC
CDR3aa: CASSLGGHIYEQYF

v_gene: TRBV4-2
abundance: .
d_gene: .
j_gene: TRBJ2-2
CDR3nt: TGTGCCAGCAGCCCCCTGGGGGTCGCCGGGGAGCTGTTTTTT
CDR3aa: CASSPLGVAGELFF

v_gene: TRBV10-3
abundance: few
d_gene: TRBD2
j_gene: TRBJ2-1
CDR3nt: TGTGCCATCACCAGTTCGGGGGGGGACTCCTACAATGAGCAGTTCTTC
CDR3aa: CAITSSGGDSYNEQFF

v_gene: TRBV3-1
abundance: .
d_gene: .
j_gene: TRBJ1-4
CDR3nt: TGTGCCAGCAGCCAAGGCGTAGGAACTCTACGGGAAAAACTGTTTTTT
CDR3aa: CASSQGVGTLREKLFF

v_gene: TRBV20-1
abundance: .
d_gene: .
j_gene: TRBJ2-7
CDR3nt: TGCAGTGCTAGAGATGACAGCCCCGAGCAGTACTTC
CDR3aa: CSARDDSPEQYF

v_gene: TRBV24-1
abundance: once
d_gene: TRBD1
j_gene: TRBJ2-3
CDR3nt: TGTGCCACCAGTGATCACGACAGGGGCACAGATACGCAGTATTTT
CDR3aa: CATSDHDRGTDTQYF

v_gene: TRBV4-1
abundance: few
d_gene: .
j_gene: TRBJ1-6
CDR3nt: TGCGCCAGCAGCCAAGATCCGGCAAGTAGCTCCTATAATTCACCCCTCCACTTT
CDR3aa: CASSQDPASSSYNSPLHF

v_gene: TRBV2
abundance: .
d_gene: .
j_gene: TRBJ2-1
CDR3nt: TGTGCCAGCAAACAAGACCGCAGCTCCTACAATGAGCAGTTCTTC
CDR3aa: CASKQDRSSYNEQFF